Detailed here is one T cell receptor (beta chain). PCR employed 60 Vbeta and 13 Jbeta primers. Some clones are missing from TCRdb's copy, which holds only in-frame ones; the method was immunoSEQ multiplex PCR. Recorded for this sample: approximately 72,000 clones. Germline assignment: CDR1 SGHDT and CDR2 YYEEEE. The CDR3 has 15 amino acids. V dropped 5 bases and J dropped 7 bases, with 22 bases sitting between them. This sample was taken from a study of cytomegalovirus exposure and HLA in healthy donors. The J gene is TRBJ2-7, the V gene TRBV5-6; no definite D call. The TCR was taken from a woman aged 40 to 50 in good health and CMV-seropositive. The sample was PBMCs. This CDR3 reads CASSRLRLAVPEQYF. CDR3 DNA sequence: TGTGCCAGCAGTCGTTTACGTTTGGCCGTCCCTGAGCAGTACTTC. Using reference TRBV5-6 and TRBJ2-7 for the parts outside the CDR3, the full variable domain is DAGVTQSPTHLIKTRGQQVTLRCSPKSGHDTVSWYQQALGQGPQFIFQYYEEEERQRGNFPDRFSGHQFPNYSSELNVNALLLGDSALYLCASSRLRLAVPEQYFGPGTRLTVT.